One sample yielded the 20 T cell receptor beta chains listed below, sequenced in a study. Via MiXCR, TCRdb re-called the 5' RACE reads, giving one row per CDR3 protein. This table has tens of thousands of distinct CDR3 sequences, roughly a quarter appearing once. The sequenced material came from memory CD4+ T cells sorted from blood. The subset was: memory CD4+ T cells, CD4+CD45RO+CD25-. Every receptor here comes from a female donor with breast cancer.

With regard to this clonotype: A much larger clone differs by one base, so this may be a read error. This chain links TRBV29-1 with TRBJ2-7; 13 bases line up with TRBD2. The CDR3 has 17 amino acids. Trimming removed 4 bases from V and 2 bases from J; junction bases left unmatched: 11. Germline CDR1 reads SQVTM; CDR2 reads ANQGSEA. CDR3 protein: CSVAYSVGTSGAYEQYF. CDR3 DNA sequence: TGCAGCGTTGCATATAGTGTTGGGACTAGCGGGGCCTACGAGCAGTACTTC.

By share of the sample, this clonotype is medium-sized. The rearrangement uses TRBV10-3 and TRBJ2-1, with a possible D match to TRBD2 (6 bases). Germline V gene lookup returns CDR1 ENHRY and CDR2 SYGVKD. The CDR3 runs 12 residues. The ends were cut back, 5 bases at V and 7 bases at J, with 9 bases in the middle. The CDR3 sequence: CAISTSLNEQFF. DNA for the CDR3: TGTGCCATCAGTACTAGCTTGAATGAGCAGTTCTTC.

This clonotype showed up just a few times. The V gene is TRBV27, the J gene TRBJ2-1; TRBD2 is a possible D gene (5 bases). This CDR3 comprises 13 residues. The germline V and J ends were trimmed by 5 bases and 1 base, with 6 bases remaining between them. Germline-derived CDR1 and CDR2 are MNHEY and SMNVEV (reference sequence). The CDR3 nucleotides are TGTGCCAGCAGTGGGGAGTCCTACAATGAGCAGTTCTTC. The encoded protein is CASSGESYNEQFF.

This clonotype was observed a few times. The CDR3 sequence is CASSLVAGGLGANVLTF. CDR3 in DNA: TGCGCCAGCAGCCTGGTTGCGGGGGGGCTTGGGGCCAACGTCCTGACTTTC. The gene calls are TRBV4-1 and TRBJ2-6, with TRBD2 matching over 9 bases. CDR1 and CDR2 (germline): MGHRA, YSYEKL. V lost 4 bases and J lost 3; bases outside the gene matches: 7. The CDR3 is made up of 17 amino acids.

This clonotype was detected a few times. The chain has TRBV2 and TRBJ2-1, with D tentatively TRBD2 (5 bases). V dropped 3 bases and J dropped 5 bases, with 14 bases sitting between them. From germline, CDR1 is SNHLY and CDR2 FYNNEI. There are 15 residues in the CDR3. CDR3 residues: CASSESGLANNEQFF. The CDR3 nucleotides read TGTGCCAGCAGTGAGAGCGGACTTGCTAACAATGAGCAGTTCTTC.

This clonotype is labeled as medium-sized. The chain combines TRBV6-1 with TRBJ2-7; D gene ambiguous. CDR3 length: 14 residues. Trimming cost V 6 bases and J 7 bases, with 19 bases left between them. CDR1 and CDR2 from the germline V gene are MNHNS and SASEGT. This CDR3 reads CASRTSVAGVEQYF. In nucleotides, the CDR3 is TGTGCCAGCAGGACGAGTGTGGCAGGTGTGGAGCAGTACTTC.

The CDR3 nucleotides are TGTGCCAGCAGCTTGGTAGGGGCAGATACGCAGTATTTT. Translating gives CASSLVGADTQYF. This chain links TRBV7-3 with TRBJ2-3; TRBD1 might be the D (5 bases). The ends were cut back, 3 bases at V and 4 bases at J, with 8 bases in the middle. In germline, CDR1 is SGHTA, CDR2 FQGTGA. This CDR3 has 13 amino acids.

This clonotype was picked up a small number of times. The genes are TRBV7-2 and TRBJ2-7, with D possibly matching TRBD2 (5 bases). The V end lost 4 bases, the J end lost 6 bases, and 13 bases lay between the germline ends. This CDR3 contains 13 residues. Germline values: CDR1 SGHTA, CDR2 FQGNSA. The CDR3 nucleotides are TGTGCCAGCAGCTCCATCGGGATCGTCGAGCAGTACTTC. This gives the protein CASSSIGIVEQYF.

In its sample, this clonotype was seen a few times. The chain is built from TRBV20-1 and TRBJ2-7; perhaps TRBD2 as D (6 bases). CDR3 length equals 13 residues. Trimming took 5 bases from V and 7 from J, leaving 18 bases between them. The germline V gene has CDR1 DFQATT and CDR2 SNEGSKA (reference sequence). The CDR3 DNA reads TGCAGTGCTTCCTCACTAGCCCAGAGAGAGCAGTACTTC. This encodes CSASSLAQREQYF.

The sample holds many counts of this clonotype. The chain carries TRBV9 and TRBJ2-7; 8 bases line up with TRBD1. From germline, CDR1 is SGDLS and CDR2 YYNGEE. V lost 3 bases to trimming and J lost 9 bases; unmatched junction nucleotides: 8. The CDR3 contains 13 residues. The CDR3 coding sequence is TGTGCCAGCAGCGAAGACCAGGGGGCTAGGCAGTACTTC. Protein product: CASSEDQGARQYF.

This clonotype has a handful of counts. The rearrangement uses TRBV4-2 and TRBJ2-3; either TRBD1 or TRBD2 may fit D (5 bases each). The CDR3 is made up of 14 amino acids. V gave up 5 bases and J gave up 5 bases, with 14 bases separating them. CDR1 is LGHNA and CDR2 is YNFKEQ in the germline V gene. The chain's CDR3 is CASSEGASGDTQYF. CDR3 DNA sequence: TGTGCCAGCAGCGAAGGGGCCAGCGGAGATACGCAGTATTTT.

In this sample, this clonotype turned up a few times. The V and J genes are TRBV7-8 and TRBJ2-7; either TRBD1 or TRBD2 may fit D (5 bases each). Germline values: CDR1 SGHVS, CDR2 FQNEAQ. V was pared by 5 bases and J by 2 bases, with 16 bases between. This CDR3 region has 15 residues. CDR3 sequence reads: CASSPTGPRPYEQYF. The CDR3 DNA is TGTGCCAGCAGCCCCACGGGGCCGCGGCCCTACGAGCAGTACTTC.

This clonotype was picked up many times. This sequence joins TRBV5-5 and TRBJ1-5; a weak D match, TRBD1 (5 bases). The CDR3 has 14 amino acids. Germline lookup yields CDR1 SGHKS and CDR2 YYEKEE (reference sequence). V lost 3 bases, J lost 0 bases, and 7 bases lay in between. The CDR3 region is CASSSRVSNQPQHF. The CDR3, as DNA: TGTGCCAGCAGCTCCAGGGTTAGCAATCAGCCCCAGCATTTT.

The chain employs TRBV5-4 and TRBJ2-4; TRBD1 agrees at 9 bases. The J segment lost 6 bases and the V segment lost 4 bases, leaving 5 bases of the junction unmatched. The CDR3 has 14 residues. CDR1 is SGHNT and CDR2 is YYREEE in the germline V gene (reference sequence). The CDR3 DNA reads TGTGCCAGCAGCCCAAGACAGGGGGTAAACATTCAGTACTTC. It specifies CASSPRQGVNIQYF.

This clonotype was seen a handful of times. This chain uses TRBV4-1 with TRBJ1-3; D unclear. V was shortened by 6 bases and J by 4 bases, with 10 bases between the two germline ends. Germline CDR1 and CDR2: MGHRA and YSYEKL. This CDR3 spans 13 amino acids. The CDR3 region has the DNA TGCGCCAGCAGTTCCGGAGAGGGAAACACCATATATTTT. Amino acid sequence: CASSSGEGNTIYF.

J is TRBJ1-2 and V is TRBV6-5; D not certain. This CDR3 comprises 12 residues. V was cut by 4 bases and J by 8 bases, with 11 bases left in between. The germline gives CDR1 MNHEY, CDR2 SVGAGI. CDR3 in DNA: TGTGCCAGCAGTTCCGCGCCCCCCGGCTACACCTTC. Its protein product is CASSSAPPGYTF.

Of note for this clonotype: A read error is possible here, since a much larger clone lies one base away. The chain joins TRBV4-3 to TRBJ2-1; D possibly corresponds to TRBD2 (6 bases). The CDR3 consists of 16 residues. Germline CDR1 reads LGHNA; CDR2 reads YSLEER. DNA of the CDR3: TGCGTCAGCAGCCGGCAAACGGGGAGGTCGGGCAATGAGCAGTTCTTC. This codes for CVSSRQTGRSGNEQFF.

This clonotype was recorded only once. A read error may account for a junction end that differs from germline. The V call is TRBV7-3, the J call TRBJ2-3; 15 bases are a match to TRBD2. This CDR3 is built from 17 residues. Germline V gene sequence: CDR1 SGHTA, CDR2 FQGTGA. CDR3 protein: CASSLGTSGGNTDAQYF. The CDR3 nucleotides read TGTGCCAGCAGCCTAGGGACTAGCGGGGGGAACACAGATGCGCAGTATTTT.

This clonotype appeared once. The chain has TRBV6-6 and TRBJ2-7; D is ambiguous. The germline CDR1 and CDR2 sequences are MNHNY and SVGAGI (reference sequence). The CDR3 length is 12 residues. V lost 5 bases to trimming and J lost 2 bases, with 7 bases between them. The CDR3 bases are TGTGCCAGCAGTCGGCCGCCCTACGAGCAGTACTTC. This translates into CASSRPPYEQYF.

The V call is TRBV12-3 or TRBV12-4, the J call TRBJ2-7; TRBD1 matches at 9 bases. V lost 7 bases and J lost 4; bases outside the gene matches: 5. This CDR3 contains 13 residues. As DNA, the CDR3 is TGTGCCAGCACCGAGGGACAGGGTTACGAGCAGTACTTC. As protein: CASTEGQGYEQYF.